Below are 5 T cell receptor beta chains sequenced from a single sample in a study of blood T cell repertoires in COVID-19. The repertoire was sequenced with immunoSEQ multiplex PCR; TCRdb's copy has only in-frame clones and lacks some. Altogether over 150,000 clones are present, approximately 80% being singletons, with the ten largest covering 12%. Sequences were obtained from PBMCs or T cells enriched from blood (not recorded which). These receptor sequences come from a middle-aged man who had recovered from COVID-19.

The J gene is TRBJ1-2, the V gene TRBV13, with TRBD1 as a possible D gene (5 bases). The germline gives CDR1 PRHDT, CDR2 FYEKMQ (reference sequence). The V end lost 5 bases, the J end lost 3 bases, and 10 bases lay between the germline ends. The CDR3 consists of 13 residues. The CDR3 is CASSPVQDYGYTF. The CDR3 DNA reads as TGTGCCAGCAGCCCGGTACAGGACTATGGCTACACCTTC.

The chain has TRBV12-3 or TRBV12-4 and TRBJ1-1; tentatively, D is TRBD1 (5 bases). This CDR3 is 13 amino acids long. The V end was cut by 2 bases, the J end by 7 bases, with 11 bases between. CDR3: CASSLPQGSEAFF. CDR3 bases: TGTGCCAGCAGTTTACCCCAGGGCAGTGAAGCTTTCTTT.

The rearrangement joins TRBV3-1 (or the pseudogene TRBV3-2) to TRBJ1-4; no definite D call. The germline V gene has CDR1 LGHDT and CDR2 YNNKEL (reference sequence). The V end was cut by 8 bases, the J end by 10 bases, with 14 bases between. The CDR3 is 12 amino acids. The chain's CDR3 is CASPIARRKLFF. The CDR3 DNA reads as TGTGCCAGCCCTATCGCGCGGAGAAAACTGTTTTTT.

V is TRBV3-1 (or the pseudogene TRBV3-2) and J is TRBJ2-2; 8 positions match TRBD1. The CDR3 sequence is 15 residues long. Per germline, CDR1 LGHDT and CDR2 YNNKEL (reference sequence). Germline trimming cut 4 bases from V and 3 bases from J; bases unmatched to any gene: 4. CDR3 bases: TGTGCCAGCAGCCGCCAGGGGGCATACACCGGGGAGCTGTTTTTT. Translating gives CASSRQGAYTGELFF.

This sequence joins TRBV30 and TRBJ1-4; TRBD1 agrees at 9 bases. After removal of 3 bases from V and 7 bases from J, the junction contained 6 bases not matched to a gene. The CDR3 runs 14 residues. In germline, CDR1 is GTSNPN, CDR2 SVGIG (reference sequence). CDR3 sequence (DNA): TGTGCCTGGAGATCGACAGGGGGAAGTGAAAAACTGTTTTTT. It encodes CAWRSTGGSEKLFF.